A selection of T cell receptor beta chains follows, all from one sample in a study of cytomegalovirus exposure and HLA in healthy donors. The method was immunoSEQ multiplex PCR; TCRdb's version includes in-frame clones alone and lacks a portion of them. The sample holds 90,000 to 120,000 clones, around 77% seen once. The sequenced sample consisted of PBMCs. These receptors were taken from a man aged 18-30 years in good health and CMV-seronegative. The CDR3 runs from the conserved cysteine through the conserved F or W. D genes are given only for firm matches. Only some rows state a clone size, as once, few, many or a class for expanded clones.

TRBJ1-6 NA NA TRBV4-2 TGTGCCAGCAGCCAAGAGTTAGTCGAGGTGATCCTCCACTTT CASSQELVEVILHF
TRBJ2-3 TRBD2 once TRBV6-1 TGTGCCAGCAGTGACGGACTGACTAGCTGGGACACAGATACGCAGTATTTT CASSDGLTSWDTDTQYF
TRBJ2-3 TRBD2 many TRBV6-4 TGTGCCAGCAGTGACTCTAGCGGGGGTGGTACAGATACGCAGTATTTT CASSDSSGGGTDTQYF
TRBJ2-3 NA NA TRBV7-7 TGTGCTAGCAGTAGGGACACCCTGGCCAAGACAAGCACAGATACGCAGTATTTT CASSRDTLAKTSTDTQYF
TRBJ2-3 NA NA TRBV15 TGTGCCACCAGCTTTGGGGGGAGGCGCACAGATACGCAGTATTTT CATSFGGRRTDTQYF
TRBJ2-5 NA NA TRBV5-6 TGTGCCAGCAGCTTTGGGAACAGGAGGGAAGAGACCCAGTACTTC CASSFGNRREETQYF
TRBJ2-7 TRBD2 NA TRBV6-5 TGTGCCAGCAGTTACTCGAGCGGGGGGGCCTACGAGCAGTACTTC CASSYSSGGAYEQYF
TRBJ2-5 TRBD2 NA TRBV7-9 TGTGCCAGCAGCCTCCCTAGCGGGGCGTACCAAGAGACCCAGTACTTC CASSLPSGAYQETQYF
TRBJ2-1 TRBD2 once TRBV6-5 TGTGCCAGCAGTTACGGGCGGGGGGAGGGGTACGGTGAGCAGTTCTTC CASSYGRGEGYGEQFF
TRBJ2-3 NA NA TRBV19 TGTGCCAGTAGTATCGGGGTCACAGATACGCAGTATTTT CASSIGVTDTQYF
TRBJ2-5 TRBD2 NA TRBV7-8 TGTGCCAGCAGCTTAGGCAGGACTAGCGGCCAAGAGACCCAGTACTTC CASSLGRTSGQETQYF
TRBJ1-6 NA NA TRBV5-1 TGCGCCAGCAGCTTGTCCGGGGAATCACCCCTCCACTTT CASSLSGESPLHF
TRBJ1-2 NA NA TRBV5-6 TGTGCCAGCAGCTTGGCTACCTCGGCGGGCTATGGCTACACCTTC CASSLATSAGYGYTF
TRBJ1-4 TRBD1 NA TRBV16 TGTGCCAGCAGCCCACGGGCGCAGGGGGCTAATGAAAAACTGTTTTTT CASSPRAQGANEKLFF
TRBJ2-7 NA many TRBV6-5 TGTGCCAGCACCCCCCGCGGGCATTACGAGCAGTACTTC CASTPRGHYEQYF
TRBJ1-5 NA few TRBV4-3 TGCGCCAGCAGCCAAGAATGGGAGATCAATCAGCCCCAGCATTTT CASSQEWEINQPQHF
TRBJ2-7 NA NA TRBV5-6 TGTGCCAGCAGCTTGGGGGGACACGGGGCTAGCGAGCAGTACTTC CASSLGGHGASEQYF
TRBJ2-2 TRBD2 NA TRBV4-2 TGTGCCAGCAGCCAAGCGGCAGCGGGGGGTGCGGACACCGGGGAGCTGTTTTTT CASSQAAAGGADTGELFF
TRBJ1-1 NA NA TRBV29-1 TGCAGCACTAGGGACACAGGACTGGGCGGAGCTTTCTTT CSTRDTGLGGAFF
TRBJ1-4 TRBD1 many TRBV6-1 TGTGCCAGCAGTGAGGGACAGGGGGCTGAAAAACTGTTTTTT CASSEGQGAEKLFF
TRBJ2-5 NA NA TRBV7-2 TGTGCCAGCAGCTTCTCGGGCCAAGAGACCCAGTACTTC CASSFSGQETQYF
TRBJ2-5 TRBD2 NA TRBV5-1 TGCGCCAGCAGCCGCGGGGGGGCGATGGAGACCCAGTACTTC CASSRGGAMETQYF
TRBJ2-7 NA NA TRBV6-5 TGTGCCAGCAAGGGAGTCCCGGGGAGCTCCTACGAGCAGTACTTC CASKGVPGSSYEQYF
TRBJ2-2 NA NA TRBV5-6 TGTGCCAGCACTATACGTTGGACCGGGGAGCTGTTTTTT CASTIRWTGELFF
TRBJ2-1 NA NA TRBV7-2 TGTGCCAGCAGCTTAGGGCAGGAGCAGTTCTTC CASSLGQEQFF
TRBJ1-1 TRBD1 NA TRBV4-2 TGTGCCAGCAGCCTGGACAGGGAGGCCACTGAAGCTTTCTTT CASSLDREATEAFF
TRBJ1-5 TRBD1 NA TRBV7-7 TGTGCTAGCAGCTCCTGGACAGGCTTTAGCAATCAGCCCCAGCATTTT CASSSWTGFSNQPQHF
TRBJ2-5 TRBD2 NA TRBV4-2 TGTGCCAGCAGCCAAGAGGGTGCTAGCGGAGGGGAGACCCAGTACTTC CASSQEGASGGETQYF
TRBJ2-5 TRBD2 NA TRBV13 TGTGCCAGCAGCTTAGGCCCCGCCCTAGCGGGGGAGTACTTC CASSLGPALAGEYF
TRBJ2-5 TRBD2 NA TRBV7-3 TGTGCCAGCAGCTTGGGCGGGGGGCGCGGAGAGACCCAGTACTTC CASSLGGGRGETQYF
TRBJ2-5 TRBD2 NA TRBV13 TGTGCCAGCAGCCGCGGGACTAGCGGGGGCGAGACCCAGTACTTC CASSRGTSGGETQYF
TRBJ2-7 NA NA TRBV4-1 TGCGCCAGCAGCCAAGATCGGATGGACTTGGAGCAGTACTTC CASSQDRMDLEQYF
TRBJ1-5 NA NA TRBV5-6 TGTGCCAGCAGCCGGAGGGACCAAACGAAGCCCCAGCATTTT CASSRRDQTKPQHF
TRBJ1-5 NA NA TRBV19 TGTGCCAGTAGTATACTTGAGGGAATAAGCAATCAGCCCCAGCATTTT CASSILEGISNQPQHF
TRBJ2-7 TRBD2 NA TRBV7-2 TGTGCCAGCAGCCTTAGACTAGCGGGGGGGGAAGAGCAGTACTTC CASSLRLAGGEEQYF
TRBJ1-4 TRBD1 few TRBV13 TGTGCCAGCAGCTCGACAGGGGCAGACGAAAAACTGTTTTTT CASSSTGADEKLFF
TRBJ1-5 NA NA TRBV29-1 TGCAGCGTTGGGGGGGGGAATCAGCCCCAGCATTTT CSVGGGNQPQHF
TRBJ1-2 NA many TRBV7-9 TGTTCCAGCAGTTTCTACAGGGATGGCTACACCTTC CSSSFYRDGYTF
TRBJ1-2 NA NA TRBV19 TGTGCCAGTAGCCCAAGTACAGCCCTCTATGGCTACACCTTC CASSPSTALYGYTF
TRBJ2-7 TRBD1 NA TRBV18 TGTGCCAGCTCACCCTTACAGGGGTCCAGGAACGAGCAGTACTTC CASSPLQGSRNEQYF
TRBJ2-2 TRBD2 few TRBV5-4 TGTGCCAGCAGCTTGGTTCCCCGGGGGGACACCGGGGAGCTGTTTTTT CASSLVPRGDTGELFF
TRBJ2-5 NA NA TRBV5-4 TGTGCCAGCAGCTTGCGGGGAGGAGAGACCCAGTACTTC CASSLRGGETQYF
TRBJ1-1 TRBD1 NA TRBV14 TGTGCCAGCAGCCAAGACCACGAACCGGGACAGTGGATCACTGAAGCTTTCTTT CASSQDHEPGQWITEAFF
TRBJ2-1 TRBD2 NA TRBV7-3 TGTGCCAGCAGCGTTACTAGCGGGGGGCGCAATGAGCAGTTCTTC CASSVTSGGRNEQFF
TRBJ1-5 NA NA TRBV19 TGTGCCAGTAGTATTGGGAGAGCTAGCAATCAGCCCCAGCATTTT CASSIGRASNQPQHF
TRBJ1-2 NA NA TRBV29-1 TGCAGCGTTGACTACCTAGCAAGAACCTTC CSVDYLARTF